This paragraph covers one T cell receptor (beta chain) sequence. The sample holds one count of this clone. Its recognized antigen is unknown. It has no much larger one-base neighbor in the sample; base qualities were not kept. Collaborating institutions collected whole blood in K2EDTA tubes following their own protocols. For TCRbeta analysis, collaborators shipped samples in one of three forms: frozen whole blood, isolated PBMCs, or DNA extracted from either of those sample types. V and J lose 7 bases and 1 base, and a span of 14 bases separates them. For CDR1 and CDR2, the germline V gene (reference sequence) lists LNHDA and SQIVND. The CDR3 numbers 15 residues from cysteine through phenylalanine. Only the CDR3 DNA is retained, 45 bases long and in frame from the first base. This entry belongs to a study of blood T cell repertoires in COVID-19 (dated by TCRdb to between 2020 and 2021). The study in broad terms: Collaborator samples came from the United States, Italy and Spain and covered acute and convalescent phases of COVID-19. The prospective study material was composed of cDNA or gDNA derived from T cells, B-cell-depleted T cells, or PBMCs. The dataset comprised deeply sampled blood TCRbeta repertoires from subjects exposed to, actively infected with, or recovered from COVID-19. A freely available public database, intended as a resource for researchers studying the immune response to SARS-CoV-2, is where the repertoires were released. The samples were drawn from the first 160 participants of the ongoing ImmuneRACE study and from over a thousand subjects provided by 6 global collaborators. A de-identified subject ID, COVID-19 status, age in years and sex were almost always included in the sample metadata. HLA class I and class II types, where available, came from metadata supplied by the sample provider rather than from assay-based typing.

TCRbeta CDR3 regions were amplified from genomic DNA using the immunoSEQ Assay, a bias-controlled multiplex PCR. Turning to the authors' computational methods: Within the assay, amplification of reference gene primers was used to estimate how many nucleated cells each sample contained. To quantify the absolute abundance of each unique TCRbeta CDR3 rearrangement, sequence reads were collapsed and filtered. For each sample, productive Simpson clonality was calculated by taking the square root of Simpson's diversity index across productive rearrangements. Held by TCRdb, this immuneACCESS table contains in-frame sequences only and omits some clones. Under half of the omission traces to an unresolved V gene where checked; the cause of the rest is unknown. That table supplies the V and J calls and clone size; D and trimming were determined from the DNA. Across this sample there are about 73,000 clones, with about four fifths seen only once. About 3.8% of the sample is taken by the ten largest.

The full study reports these points: The amount of clinical and demographic metadata varied by source and participant and was provided uncurated.

The chain is encoded by TRBV19 joined to TRBJ2-1; TRBD2 might be the D gene, on 5 matching bases. Input material: peripheral blood. The sequence came from a woman aged 60-75 years with acute or convalescent COVID-19. The DNA is TGTGCCAGTACGAGGCGGGCGCAGTCCTACAATGAGCAGTTCTTC. Translated, it gives CASTRRAQSYNEQFF. The variable domain in full, with residues beyond the CDR3 obtained from the reference TRBV19 and TRBJ2-1 genes, is DGGITQSPKYLFRKEGQNVTLSCEQNLNHDAMYWYRQDPGQGLRLIYYSQIVNDFQKGDIAEGYSVSREKKESFPLTVTSAQKNPTAFYLCASTRRAQSYNEQFFGPGTRLTVL.